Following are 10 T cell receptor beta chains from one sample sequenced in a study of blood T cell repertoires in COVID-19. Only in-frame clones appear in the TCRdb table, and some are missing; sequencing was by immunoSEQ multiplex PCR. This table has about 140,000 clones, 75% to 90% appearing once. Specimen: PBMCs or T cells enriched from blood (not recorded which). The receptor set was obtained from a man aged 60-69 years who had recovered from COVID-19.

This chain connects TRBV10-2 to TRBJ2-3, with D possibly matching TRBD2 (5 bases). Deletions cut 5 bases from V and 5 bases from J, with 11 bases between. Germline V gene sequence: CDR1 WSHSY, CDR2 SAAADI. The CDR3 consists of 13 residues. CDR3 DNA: TGCGCCAGCAGTAACTGGGGAGAAGATACGCAGTATTTT. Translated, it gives CASSNWGEDTQYF.

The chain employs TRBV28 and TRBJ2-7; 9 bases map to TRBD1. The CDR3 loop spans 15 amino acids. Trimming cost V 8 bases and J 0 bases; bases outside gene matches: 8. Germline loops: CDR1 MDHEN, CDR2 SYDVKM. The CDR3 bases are TGTGCCAGCGGAATGCCGGGACAGGGCTCCTACGAGCAGTACTTC. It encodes CASGMPGQGSYEQYF.

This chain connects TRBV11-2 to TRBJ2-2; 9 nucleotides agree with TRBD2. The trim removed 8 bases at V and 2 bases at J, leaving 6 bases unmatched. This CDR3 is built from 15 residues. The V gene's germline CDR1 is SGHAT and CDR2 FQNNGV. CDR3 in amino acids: CASAEGLANTGELFF. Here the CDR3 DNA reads TGTGCCAGCGCTGAGGGACTAGCCAACACCGGGGAGCTGTTTTTT.

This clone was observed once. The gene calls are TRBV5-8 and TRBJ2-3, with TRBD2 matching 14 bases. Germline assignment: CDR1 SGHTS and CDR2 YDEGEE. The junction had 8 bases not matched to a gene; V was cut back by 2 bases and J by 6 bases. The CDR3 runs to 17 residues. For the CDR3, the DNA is TGTGCCAGCAGCTTTGCGGGGACTAGCGGGAGCGGTGATACGCAGTATTTT. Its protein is CASSFAGTSGSGDTQYF.

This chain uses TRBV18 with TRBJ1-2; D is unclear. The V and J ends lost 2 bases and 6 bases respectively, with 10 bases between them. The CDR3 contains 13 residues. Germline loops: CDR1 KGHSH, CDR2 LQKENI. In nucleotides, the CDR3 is TGTGCCAGCTCACCAAATCGGGGTGATGGCTACACCTTC. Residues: CASSPNRGDGYTF.

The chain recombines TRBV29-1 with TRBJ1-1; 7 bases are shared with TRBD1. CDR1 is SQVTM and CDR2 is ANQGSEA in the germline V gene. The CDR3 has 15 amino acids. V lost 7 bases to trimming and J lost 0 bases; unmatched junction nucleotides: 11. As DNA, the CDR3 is TGCAGCGCAGCTCCGATAGGACAGGTGAACACTGAAGCTTTCTTT. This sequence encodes CSAAPIGQVNTEAFF.

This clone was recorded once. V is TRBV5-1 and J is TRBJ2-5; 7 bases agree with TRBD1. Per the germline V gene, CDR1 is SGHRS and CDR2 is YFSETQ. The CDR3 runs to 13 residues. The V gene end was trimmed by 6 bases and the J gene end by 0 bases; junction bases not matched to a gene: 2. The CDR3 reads CASKGTDQETQYF. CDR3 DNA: TGCGCCAGCAAGGGGACAGACCAAGAGACCCAGTACTTC.

As DNA, the CDR3 is TGTGCCAGTAGTTGGGTAGCGGGAGGGCACAATGAGCAGTTCTTC. Its translation is CASSWVAGGHNEQFF. The rearrangement links TRBV19 to TRBJ2-1; 11 nucleotides line up with TRBD2. V gave up 5 bases and J gave up 5 bases; unmatched junction bases: 5. The CDR3 has 15 amino acids. Looked up from germline, CDR1 is LNHDA and CDR2 is SQIVND (reference sequence).

The CDR3 spells CASSLSASRSSYNEQFF. In DNA form, the CDR3 reads TGTGCCAGCAGTTTATCCGCTAGCAGAAGCTCCTACAATGAGCAGTTCTTC. V usage is TRBV27 and J usage is TRBJ2-1; weak D call: TRBD2 (5 bases). CDR3 length equals 17 residues. The V end was cut by 0 bases, the J end by 0 bases, with 12 bases between. Germline assignment: CDR1 MNHEY and CDR2 SMNVEV (reference sequence).

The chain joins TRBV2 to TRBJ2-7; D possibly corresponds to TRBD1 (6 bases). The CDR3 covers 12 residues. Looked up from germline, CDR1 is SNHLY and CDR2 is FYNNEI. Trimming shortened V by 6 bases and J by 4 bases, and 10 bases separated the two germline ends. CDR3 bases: TGTGCCAGCAGCCAGCAGGGGTACGAGCAGTACTTC. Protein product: CASSQQGYEQYF.